Following are 31 T cell receptor beta chains from one sample sequenced in a study of T cell changes during pregnancy in multiple sclerosis. Repertoires were generated with immunoSEQ multiplex PCR, while TCRdb's copy carries only in-frame clones and drops some. This sample carries just under 100,000 clones, approximately 94% of them seen once, and the ten largest clones take roughly 0.99%. Sequencing used peripheral blood, obtained after pregnancy. All receptors derive from a female donor with multiple sclerosis, enrolled in a pregnancy study.

This clone has a handful of counts. The chain is built from TRBV30 and TRBJ1-1; D uncertain. The CDR3 spans 13 residues. Germline-derived CDR1 and CDR2 are GTSNPN and SVGIG (reference sequence). Between the trimmed V and J ends, which lost 0 bases and 7 bases, there was a span of 12 bases. The CDR3 bases are TGTGCCTGGAGTGTACGTTTGAGAGGTGAAGCTTTCTTT. Its translation: CAWSVRLRGEAFF. The whole variable domain, remainder taken from reference TRBV30 and TRBJ1-1, is SQTIHQWPATLVQPVGSPLSLECTVEGTSNPNLYWYRQAAGRGLQLLFYSVGIGQISSEVPQNLSASRPQDRQFILSSKKLLLSDSGFYLCAWSVRLRGEAFFGQGTRLTVV.

The rearrangement uses TRBV5-6 and TRBJ2-7; possible D gene TRBD2, 5 bases. CDR1 is SGHDT, CDR2 YYEEEE, per germline. The length of the CDR3 is 15 residues. The V end lost 2 bases, the J end lost 1 base, and 13 bases lay between the germline ends. Here the CDR3 reads CASSFRGFRSYEQYF. CDR3 in DNA: TGTGCCAGCAGCTTTCGAGGGTTCAGATCCTACGAGCAGTACTTC.

This chain joins TRBV2 and TRBJ1-2, with a possible D match to TRBD1 (6 bases). The germline V and J ends were trimmed by 6 bases and 8 bases, with 22 bases remaining between them. The CDR3 spans 15 residues. Germline loops: CDR1 SNHLY, CDR2 FYNNEI. The CDR3 region is CASRGIQGRGVGYTF. DNA for the CDR3: TGTGCCAGCAGAGGGATACAGGGTCGTGGAGTAGGCTACACCTTC. Using reference TRBV2 and TRBJ1-2 for the parts outside the CDR3, the full variable domain is EPEVTQTPSHQVTQMGQEVILRCVPISNHLYFYWYRQILGQKVEFLVSFYNNEISEKSEIFDDQFSVERPDGSNFTLKIRSTKLEDSAMYFCASRGIQGRGVGYTFGSGTRLTVV.

The V and J genes are TRBV7-9 and TRBJ2-7; D gene ambiguous. V was shortened by 5 bases and J by 1 base, with 9 bases between the two germline ends. The CDR3 contains 13 residues. The germline CDR1 and CDR2 sequences are SEHNR and FQNEAQ (reference sequence). The CDR3 sequence is CASSPRRSYEQYF. The CDR3 DNA follows: TGTGCCAGCAGCCCCCGTCGGTCCTACGAGCAGTACTTC.

The chain combines TRBV11-3 with TRBJ2-1; no clear D. The V and J ends lost 1 base and 5 bases respectively, with 9 bases between them. The CDR3 sequence is 14 residues long. The germline CDR1 and CDR2 sequences are SGHNT and YENEEA. The CDR3 loop reads CASSLGAGHNEQFF. As DNA, the CDR3 is TGTGCCAGCAGCTTAGGGGCAGGCCACAATGAGCAGTTCTTC.

This chain joins TRBV11-2 and TRBJ2-7, with D maybe TRBD2 (5 bases). CDR3 length equals 14 residues. Trimming shortened V by 0 bases and J by 3 bases, and 9 bases separated the two germline ends. In germline, CDR1 is SGHAT, CDR2 FQNNGV. Here the CDR3 DNA reads TGTGCCAGCAGCTTAGATCAGCGGATCTACGAGCAGTACTTC. Protein sequence: CASSLDQRIYEQYF.

The chain recombines TRBV2 with TRBJ1-5; 8 bases map to TRBD1. The CDR3 extends over 16 amino acids. J was trimmed by 4 bases and V by 6 bases; bases with no gene match: 11. Germline-derived CDR1 and CDR2 are SNHLY and FYNNEI. The CDR3 loop reads CASRGSDREWNQPQHF. The CDR3 DNA follows: TGTGCCAGCAGAGGTTCGGACAGGGAGTGGAATCAGCCCCAGCATTTT.

The chain joins TRBV29-1 to TRBJ2-1; D remains unclear. CDR3 length: 11 amino acids. V was trimmed by 7 bases and J by 9 bases, leaving 13 bases between them. Germline CDR1 SQVTM, CDR2 ANQGSEA. The CDR3 here is CSAQRPGEQFF. CDR3 coding DNA: TGCAGCGCTCAGCGCCCCGGTGAGCAGTTCTTC.

The chain uses TRBV30 and TRBJ2-1; 12 positions match TRBD2. The CDR3 loop spans 17 amino acids. The germline V gene encodes CDR1 GTSNPN and CDR2 SVGIG (reference sequence). The junction had 7 bases not matched to a gene; V was cut back by 0 bases and J by 4 bases. The CDR3 region has the DNA TGTGCCTGGAGTGTAGTCGGTGGACTAGCGGGGTACAATGAGCAGTTCTTC. It codes for CAWSVVGGLAGYNEQFF.

CDR3 residues: CASSLDRGANTEAFF. Here the CDR3 DNA reads TGCGCCAGCAGCTTGGACAGGGGGGCGAACACTGAAGCTTTCTTT. The V call is TRBV5-1, the J call TRBJ1-1; TRBD1 matches at 8 bases. Per the germline V gene, CDR1 is SGHRS and CDR2 is YFSETQ. The CDR3 is 15 amino acids. V dropped 0 bases and J dropped 1; count of bases not matched to a gene: 2. Full variable domain (remainder filled in from reference TRBV5-1 and TRBJ1-1): KAGVTQTPRYLIKTRGQQVTLSCSPISGHRSVSWYQQTPGQGLQFLFEYFSETQRNKGNFPGRFSGRQFSNSRSEMNVSTLELGDSALYLCASSLDRGANTEAFFGQGTRLTVV.

The chain links TRBV5-1 to TRBJ2-2; 8 bases line up with TRBD1. CDR3 length: 16 amino acids. Trimming at V came to 2 bases and at J to 6 bases, leaving 9 bases not matched to a gene. Looked up from germline, CDR1 is SGHRS and CDR2 is YFSETQ. As DNA, the CDR3 is TGCGCCAGCAGCTTACGACAGGGGATAGGGCCCGGGGAGCTGTTTTTT. This translates into CASSLRQGIGPGELFF.

This chain joins TRBV2 and TRBJ1-5, with D unresolved. Germline V gives CDR1 SNHLY, CDR2 FYNNEI. V shed 5 bases and J shed 0 bases, with 11 bases lying between them. The CDR3 spans 15 residues. This CDR3 reads CASSWTSNSNQPQHF. CDR3 sequence (DNA): TGTGCCAGCAGTTGGACTTCGAATAGCAATCAGCCCCAGCATTTT.

The gene calls are TRBV5-1 and TRBJ1-4, with D maybe TRBD1 (5 bases). With 5 bases removed from V and 0 bases from J, the gap between germline ends came to 8 bases. CDR3 length: 14 amino acids. From germline, CDR1 is SGHRS and CDR2 YFSETQ. CDR3 region: CASRPTATNEKLFF. The CDR3 DNA sequence: TGCGCCAGCAGACCGACAGCAACTAATGAAAAACTGTTTTTT.

The chain uses TRBV6-6 and TRBJ1-1; 8 nucleotides align to TRBD1. Trimming took 4 bases from V and 2 from J; bases not matched to a gene: 3. In germline, CDR1 is MNHNY, CDR2 SVGAGI (reference sequence). This CDR3 has 14 amino acids. CDR3 DNA: TGTGCCAGCAGTTGGACAGGGAAAAACACTGAAGCTTTCTTT. Its translation: CASSWTGKNTEAFF.

The chain has TRBV20-1 and TRBJ2-7, with 7 bases identical to TRBD1. Germline V gene data show CDR1 as DFQATT and CDR2 as SNEGSKA (reference sequence). V lost 3 bases, J lost 11 bases, and 7 bases stayed unmatched. CDR3 length: 11 amino acids. The CDR3 DNA reads as TGCAGTGCTAGCTTTGGACAGGTCAAGTACTTC. Translation gives CSASFGQVKYF.

The sample holds one count of this clone. V usage is TRBV6-4 and J usage is TRBJ2-1; perhaps TRBD1 as D (6 bases). The V gene's germline CDR1 is MRHNA and CDR2 SNTAGT. V was clipped by 0 bases and J by 5 bases, with 8 bases between them. The CDR3 extends over 14 amino acids. The CDR3 DNA is TGTGCCAGCAGTGACTCGGGACAACACAATGAGCAGTTCTTC. It yields the protein CASSDSGQHNEQFF.

The chain joins TRBV4-1 to TRBJ1-2; 11 bases are a match to TRBD1. With 3 bases clipped from V and 4 bases from J, the junction kept 7 bases outside the gene matches. This CDR3 region has 16 residues. Germline V lookup: CDR1 MGHRA, CDR2 YSYEKL. DNA for the CDR3: TGCGCCAGCAGCCAGGACAGGGGGCTGGAGGGCTATGGCTACACCTTC. Its protein product is CASSQDRGLEGYGYTF.

The chain links TRBV28 to TRBJ1-2, with 7 bases fitting TRBD1. The V gene end was trimmed by 4 bases and the J gene end by 7 bases; junction bases not matched to a gene: 3. Germline V gives CDR1 MDHEN, CDR2 SYDVKM. The CDR3 consists of 12 residues. The CDR3 DNA reads TGTGCCAGCAGTTACAGGGGAACTGGCTACACCTTC. Residues: CASSYRGTGYTF.

The chain recombines TRBV11-2 with TRBJ2-4, with TRBD1 matching over 7 bases. Looked up from germline, CDR1 is SGHAT and CDR2 is FQNNGV. CDR3 length equals 18 residues. V was pared by 0 bases and J by 1 base, with 9 bases of the junction left unmatched. CDR3 nucleotides: TGTGCCAGCAGCTTAGATGTTCCCAGGGGGATGGCCAAAAACATTCAGTACTTC. It specifies CASSLDVPRGMAKNIQYF.

The chain combines TRBV6-4 with TRBJ2-7, with D maybe TRBD1 (6 bases). The CDR3 runs 19 residues. Per the germline V gene, CDR1 is MRHNA and CDR2 is SNTAGT. With 6 bases removed from V and 5 bases from J, the gap between germline ends came to 32 bases. The CDR3 nucleotides are TGTGCCAGCAGCGTCGCCTTAAAATCAACAGGGCGAGGGGTCCACGAGCAGTACTTC. Its translation: CASSVALKSTGRGVHEQYF.

The rearrangement links TRBV2 to TRBJ2-7; 12 bases agree with TRBD2. Germline values: CDR1 SNHLY, CDR2 FYNNEI. J was trimmed by 4 bases and V by 8 bases; bases with no gene match: 9. CDR3 length equals 15 residues. CDR3 bases: TGTGCCAGCCAGACTAGCGGGAGCCCCTCGTACGAGCAGTACTTC. It encodes CASQTSGSPSYEQYF.

This chain connects TRBV6-5 to TRBJ1-2; 9 bases are shared with TRBD1. This CDR3 has 15 residues. Germline V gene sequence: CDR1 MNHEY, CDR2 SVGAGI. The J segment lost 9 bases and the V segment lost 4 bases, leaving 12 bases of the junction unmatched. CDR3 coding DNA: TGTGCCAGCAGTTCCTCGACAGGGGGGACCTTTCGCTACACCTTC. It yields the protein CASSSSTGGTFRYTF.

This chain links TRBV5-4 with TRBJ1-2; 8 bases agree with TRBD1. V shed 3 bases and J 8 bases; nucleotides not matched to a gene: 15. The CDR3 is made up of 16 amino acids. Germline CDR1 is SGHNT and CDR2 is YYREEE (reference sequence). CDR3 sequence reads: CASSSWDRRRSIGYTF. The CDR3, as DNA: TGTGCCAGCAGCTCTTGGGACAGGCGAAGATCTATCGGCTACACCTTC.

The chain links TRBV7-9 to TRBJ1-3, with 7 bases identical to TRBD1. From germline, CDR1 is SEHNR and CDR2 FQNEAQ (reference sequence). J gave up 11 bases and V 4 bases, and 5 bases lay outside the gene matches. The CDR3 spans 12 residues. DNA of the CDR3: TGTGCCAGCAGCTCGAACCAGGGGGCCATATATTTT. It yields the protein CASSSNQGAIYF.

The rearrangement links TRBV10-2 to TRBJ1-5, with D unresolved. Trimming took 3 bases from V and 7 from J, leaving 7 bases between them. CDR3 size: 12 residues. The germline V gene has CDR1 WSHSY and CDR2 SAAADI. This chain's CDR3 is CASSELLQPQHF. In nucleotides, the CDR3 is TGCGCCAGCAGTGAATTACTCCAGCCCCAGCATTTT.

This clone was recorded only once. The CDR3 here is CASKPGLRNQPQHF. The CDR3 bases are TGTGCCAGCAAACCAGGGTTACGGAATCAGCCCCAGCATTTT. V usage is TRBV27 and J usage is TRBJ1-5, with D maybe TRBD1 (5 bases). Germline V CDR1 and CDR2: MNHEY, SMNVEV (reference sequence). Deletions cut 7 bases from V and 4 bases from J, with 14 bases between. This CDR3 is built from 14 residues.

The V call is TRBV6-5, the J call TRBJ2-7; D might be TRBD2 (7 bases). The V and J ends lost 6 bases and 5 bases respectively, with 17 bases between them. Looked up from germline, CDR1 is MNHEY and CDR2 is SVGAGI. The CDR3 extends over 14 amino acids. The CDR3 here is CASRRGGFRDEQYF. The CDR3 DNA follows: TGTGCCAGCAGGAGGGGGGGGTTTCGGGACGAGCAGTACTTC.

The count of this clone is one. The rearrangement links TRBV2 to TRBJ2-7; possibly TRBD1 for D (6 bases). This CDR3 comprises 14 residues. Germline CDR1 SNHLY, CDR2 FYNNEI. V was shortened by 8 bases and J by 4 bases, with 18 bases between the two germline ends. CDR3 in DNA: TGTGCCAGCGCCACCAGGGGTAGTGGGTACGAGCAGTACTTC. Translation gives CASATRGSGYEQYF.

The chain carries TRBV30 and TRBJ1-1; D call uncertain. V was shortened by 1 base and J by 8 bases, with 8 bases between the two germline ends. The CDR3 has 11 amino acids. Germline lookup yields CDR1 GTSNPN and CDR2 SVGIG (reference sequence). The CDR3 is CAWSGTTEAFF. The CDR3 nucleotides read TGTGCCTGGAGTGGAACAACAGAAGCTTTCTTT.

This clone was found a few times. The chain uses TRBV7-2 and TRBJ1-1, with D tentatively TRBD1 (5 bases). Germline CDR1 is SGHTA and CDR2 is FQGNSA. The CDR3 has 13 residues. Trimming pared 4 bases from V and 10 bases from J, leaving 16 bases between. The CDR3, as DNA: TGTGCCAGCAGCTCCATTCAATCGGGGGGAGCTTTCTTT. Amino acid sequence: CASSSIQSGGAFF.

The chain recombines TRBV9 with TRBJ1-5; 9 bases align to TRBD1. V shed 3 bases, J shed 3 bases, and the junction held 1 base outside the gene matches. Germline V gene sequence: CDR1 SGDLS, CDR2 YYNGEE. CDR3 length: 14 amino acids. As DNA, the CDR3 is TGTGCCAGCAGCGGGACAGGGGTCAATCAGCCCCAGCATTTT. Its protein product is CASSGTGVNQPQHF.